Listed below are T cell receptor beta chains from one sample, sequenced in a study of spatial heterogeneity in lung cancer. MiXCR, applied by TCRdb to the 5' RACE reads, yields one record per CDR3 protein. The table lists over 5,500 distinct CDR3 sequences, 12% to 15% of them singletons. The source was lung tumor tissue, collected at surgery. The source is a male donor with early-stage non-small cell lung cancer. Both conserved end residues are part of each CDR3. The D gene is left open where the match is weak. Expanded clones get a size class; other rows say once, few or many, or leave the size out.

CDR3nt: TGTGCCAGCAGCTTAGCGACAGCGAACACCGGGGAGCTGTTTTTT
CDR3aa: CASSLATANTGELFF
abundance: once
v_gene: TRBV7-9
d_gene: NA
j_gene: TRBJ2-2
len: 15

CDR3nt: TGTGCCAGCAACATACTAGGCCCCACCGGGGAGCTGTTTTTT
CDR3aa: CASNILGPTGELFF
abundance: few
v_gene: TRBV2
d_gene: NA
j_gene: TRBJ2-2
len: 14

CDR3nt: TGCGCCAGCAGCCAATCGACCGGAGGGCAGTACTTC
CDR3aa: CASSQSTGGQYF
abundance: NA
v_gene: TRBV4-1
d_gene: NA
j_gene: TRBJ2-7
len: 12

CDR3nt: TGCAGTGCTGAAGACAGGGCAGGGGCGGGAGGAGGGAGAGAGACCCAGTACTTC
CDR3aa: CSAEDRAGAGGGRETQYF
abundance: medium-sized
v_gene: TRBV20-1
d_gene: NA
j_gene: TRBJ2-5
len: 18

CDR3nt: TGTGCCAGCAGTCCTGGGGGGGCTCGTGGCTACACCTTC
CDR3aa: CASSPGGARGYTF
abundance: medium-sized
v_gene: TRBV12-3/TRBV12-4
d_gene: NA
j_gene: TRBJ1-2
len: 13

CDR3nt: TGTGCCAGCAGCTTAGTGAGTGGTGAAAAACTGTTTTTT
CDR3aa: CASSLVSGEKLFF
abundance: medium-sized
v_gene: TRBV7-6
d_gene: NA
j_gene: TRBJ1-4
len: 13

CDR3nt: TGTGCCAGCAGCCAGGGAGAAGATACGCAGTATTTT
CDR3aa: CASSQGEDTQYF
abundance: many
v_gene: TRBV7-9
d_gene: NA
j_gene: TRBJ2-3
len: 12

CDR3nt: TGTGCCAGCAGTTTCGTCGGGAGCCAACAGGAGACCCAGTACTTC
CDR3aa: CASSFVGSQQETQYF
abundance: medium-sized
v_gene: TRBV6-5
d_gene: NA
j_gene: TRBJ2-5
len: 15

CDR3nt: TGTGCCAGCAGCCTTCGACTTAACAATGAGCAGTTCTTC
CDR3aa: CASSLRLNNEQFF
abundance: medium-sized
v_gene: TRBV3-1
d_gene: NA
j_gene: TRBJ2-1
len: 13

CDR3nt: TGTGCCAGCAATCTAGGGACTCAGCCCCAGCATTTT
CDR3aa: CASNLGTQPQHF
abundance: NA
v_gene: TRBV28
d_gene: NA
j_gene: TRBJ1-5
len: 12

CDR3nt: TGTGCCAGCAGCCAAGCCAGGGGAATAGATACGCAGTATTTT
CDR3aa: CASSQARGIDTQYF
abundance: NA
v_gene: TRBV4-2
d_gene: NA
j_gene: TRBJ2-3
len: 14

CDR3nt: TGTGCCACCAGTGATTCCCGTGAAGGATCCTACGAGCAGTACTTC
CDR3aa: CATSDSREGSYEQYF
abundance: medium-sized
v_gene: TRBV24-1
d_gene: NA
j_gene: TRBJ2-7
len: 15

CDR3nt: TGTGCCAGCAGCCGGCCGACAGGGGGTGGTGAGCAGTTCTTC
CDR3aa: CASSRPTGGGEQFF
abundance: NA
v_gene: TRBV28
d_gene: TRBD1
j_gene: TRBJ2-1
len: 14

CDR3nt: TGTGCCAGCAGCTTATCCGATGACGTACTGGGTGAAAAACTGTTTTTT
CDR3aa: CASSLSDDVLGEKLFF
abundance: once
v_gene: TRBV7-9
d_gene: NA
j_gene: TRBJ1-4
len: 16

CDR3nt: TGTGCCAGCAGCCAAGATCTTGGCGGGGGGACCAACAATGAGCAGTTCTTC
CDR3aa: CASSQDLGGGTNNEQFF
abundance: NA
v_gene: TRBV14
d_gene: TRBD2
j_gene: TRBJ2-1
len: 17

CDR3nt: TGCGCCAGCAGCCAGGGACAGGGCCTAGGACAAGAGACCCAGTACTTC
CDR3aa: CASSQGQGLGQETQYF
abundance: many
v_gene: TRBV5-1
d_gene: TRBD1
j_gene: TRBJ2-5
len: 16

CDR3nt: TGTGCCAGTAGTATGTTTGGACAGGCCGCCTACGAGCAGTACTTC
CDR3aa: CASSMFGQAAYEQYF
abundance: NA
v_gene: TRBV19
d_gene: TRBD1
j_gene: TRBJ2-7
len: 15

CDR3nt: TGTGCCAGCAGTTACCTCCTAGCGGGTAACACCGGGGAGCTGTTTTTT
CDR3aa: CASSYLLAGNTGELFF
abundance: NA
v_gene: TRBV6-6
d_gene: TRBD2
j_gene: TRBJ2-2
len: 16

CDR3nt: TGTGCCAGCAGCTTTCTAGCGGGAGGCGACGAGCAGTACTTC
CDR3aa: CASSFLAGGDEQYF
abundance: many
v_gene: TRBV7-8
d_gene: TRBD2
j_gene: TRBJ2-7
len: 14

CDR3nt: TGTGCCAGCAGCTTAGAGGTCCCAAATGAGCAGTTCTTC
CDR3aa: CASSLEVPNEQFF
abundance: many
v_gene: TRBV7-9
d_gene: NA
j_gene: TRBJ2-1
len: 13